The present entry profiles one TCR beta chain with its context. What this receptor recognizes is not known. The instrument was an Illumina HiSeq 2500. To build sequencing libraries, a previously published PCR protocol was used to amplify the recombined TCRbeta locus. The authors' pipeline ran thus. Reads whose average quality score was below 30 were removed, and the reads that remained were processed with IMSEQ. Each clonotype was defined by the combination of Vbeta gene, Jbeta gene and CDR3 amino acid sequence. To quantify how much the repertoires of different populations overlapped, the Morisita-Horn index was computed on the top 100 expanded clones. Clonal diversity was assessed with Rényi diversity profiles calculated on the top 100 expanded clones. Following reprocessing of the reads by TCRdb, the data hold one row per CDR3 protein sequence and no DNA is available. TCRdb, rather than the study authors, made the V and J calls. The sample table includes 35 to 50 distinct CDR3 sequences.

This sample was included in a study of GPR56 and killer-like receptors on CD4 memory cells (dated by TCRdb to the late 2010s). Turning to the overall study: It was proposed in the study that human CD4+ memory T-cell differentiation and cytokine production potential are marked by progressive acquisition of KLRB1, KLRG1, GPR56 and then KLRF1. Healthy blood donors in the study were described as age-matched to the liver disease patients, whose median age was approximately 70 years. What the research found in general, with its limitations: Clones dominating late populations 4 and 5 were also found in early populations 1 and 2, and this finding was taken by the authors as evidence for linear differentiation. Clonal frequency started low in the marker-negative population and rose progressively along the proposed pathway, while TCRbeta diversity decreased accordingly. TCR repertoires overlapped especially between the late populations 4 and 5, and partly population 3. Diversity and similarity analyses were restricted to the 100 most expanded clones per population rather than full repertoires.

From its cysteine to its phenylalanine, the CDR3 spans 16 amino acids. No DNA accompanies this entry. Looking up the germline V gene (reference sequence) yields CDR1 SGHKS and CDR2 YYEKEE. Prior to TCRbeta sequencing, five KLR/GPR56-defined CD4+ populations were enriched by fluorescence-activated cell sorting. To test a linear memory differentiation pathway, the researchers sequenced TCRbeta repertoires from five CD4+ T-cell subsets that were defined by expression of KLRB1, KLRG1, GPR56 and KLRF1. TCR-sequenced cells came from peripheral blood of healthy control individuals, reported as five donors in the TCRbeta analysis figure. Heparinized peripheral blood was collected, and every sample was processed within one hour of retrieval. Blood was diluted 1:2 in PBS, and peripheral blood mononuclear cells were then isolated from the diluted blood at room temperature by Biocoll density gradient centrifugation. Before flow sorting, CD4+ T cells were enriched from freshly isolated PBMCs by magnetic sorting with anti-CD4 MicroBeads. A BD FACSAria II was used to sort CD4+ T cells enriched from PBMCs of healthy donors according to marker expression. For surface staining, the researchers used Miltenyi Biotec antibodies: anti-KLRB1 clone 191B8, anti-KLRF1 clone 4A4.D10 and anti-KLRG1 clone REA261.

The V and J segments used are TRBV5-5 and TRBJ1-5; as DNA is missing, the TRBD1 call by TCRdb cannot be tested. The source of this sequence is a human donor in good health. Sequences were obtained from memory CD4+ T cells from blood. The CDR3 loop reads CASSLIPGVGNQPQHF.